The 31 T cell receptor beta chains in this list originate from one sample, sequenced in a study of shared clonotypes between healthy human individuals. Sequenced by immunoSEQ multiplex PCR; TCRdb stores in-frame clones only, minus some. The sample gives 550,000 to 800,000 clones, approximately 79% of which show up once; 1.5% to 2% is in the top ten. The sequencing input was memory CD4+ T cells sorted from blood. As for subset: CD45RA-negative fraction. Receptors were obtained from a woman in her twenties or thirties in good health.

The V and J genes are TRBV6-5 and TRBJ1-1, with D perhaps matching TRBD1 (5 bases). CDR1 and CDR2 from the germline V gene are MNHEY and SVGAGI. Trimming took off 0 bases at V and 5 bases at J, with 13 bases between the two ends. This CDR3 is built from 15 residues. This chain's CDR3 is CASSYSWGDRTEAFF. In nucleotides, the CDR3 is TGTGCCAGCAGTTACTCTTGGGGGGATCGGACTGAAGCTTTCTTT.

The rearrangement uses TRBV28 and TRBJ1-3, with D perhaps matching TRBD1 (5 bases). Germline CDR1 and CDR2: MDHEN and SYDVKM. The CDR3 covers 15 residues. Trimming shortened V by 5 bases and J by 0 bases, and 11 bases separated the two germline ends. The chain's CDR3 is CASSEWGSSGNTIYF. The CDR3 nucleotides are TGTGCCAGCAGTGAATGGGGCTCCTCTGGAAACACCATATATTTT.

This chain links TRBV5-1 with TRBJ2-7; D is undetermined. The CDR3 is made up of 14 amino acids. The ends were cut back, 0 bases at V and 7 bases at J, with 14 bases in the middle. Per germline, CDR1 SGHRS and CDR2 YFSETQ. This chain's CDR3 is CASSLAELLGEQYF. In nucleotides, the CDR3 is TGCGCCAGCAGCTTGGCGGAGCTCCTAGGTGAGCAGTACTTC.

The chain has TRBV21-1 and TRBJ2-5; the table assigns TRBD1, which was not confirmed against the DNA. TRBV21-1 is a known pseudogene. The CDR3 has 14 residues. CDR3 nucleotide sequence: TGTGCCAGCAGCAATCGAAGGGCAGGGGAGACCCAGTACTTC. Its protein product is CASSNRRAGETQYF.

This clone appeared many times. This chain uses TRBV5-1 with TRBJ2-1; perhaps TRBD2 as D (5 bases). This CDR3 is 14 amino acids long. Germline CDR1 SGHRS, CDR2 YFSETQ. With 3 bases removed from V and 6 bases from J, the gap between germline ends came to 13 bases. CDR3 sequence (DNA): TGCGCCAGCAGCTATGCCGGACTCCCCAATGAGCAGTTCTTC. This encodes CASSYAGLPNEQFF.

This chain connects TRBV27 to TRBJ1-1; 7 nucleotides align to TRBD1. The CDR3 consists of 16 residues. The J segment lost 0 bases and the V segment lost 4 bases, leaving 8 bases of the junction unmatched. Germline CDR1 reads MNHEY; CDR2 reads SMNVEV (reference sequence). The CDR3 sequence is CASSSEGAAVNTEAFF. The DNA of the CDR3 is TGTGCCAGCAGTTCGGAGGGGGCCGCCGTGAACACTGAAGCTTTCTTT.

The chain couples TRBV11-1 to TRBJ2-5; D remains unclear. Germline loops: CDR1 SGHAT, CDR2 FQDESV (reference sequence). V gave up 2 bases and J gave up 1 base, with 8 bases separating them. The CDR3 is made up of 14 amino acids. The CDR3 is CASSLTLSQETQYF. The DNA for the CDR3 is TGTGCCAGCAGCTTAACGCTGTCCCAAGAGACCCAGTACTTC. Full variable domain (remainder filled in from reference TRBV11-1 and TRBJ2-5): EAEVAQSPRYKITEKSQAVAFWCDPISGHATLYWYRQILGQGPELLVQFQDESVVDDSQLPKDRFSAERLKGVDSTLKIQPAELGDSAMYLCASSLTLSQETQYFGPGTRLLVL.

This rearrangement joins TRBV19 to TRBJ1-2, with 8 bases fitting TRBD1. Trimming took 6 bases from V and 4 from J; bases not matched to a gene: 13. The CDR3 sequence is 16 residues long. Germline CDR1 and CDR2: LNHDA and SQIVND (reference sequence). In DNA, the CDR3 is TGTGCCAGTAGGGAGACAGGGGTTAGGGGTCCCTATGGCTACACCTTC. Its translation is CASRETGVRGPYGYTF.

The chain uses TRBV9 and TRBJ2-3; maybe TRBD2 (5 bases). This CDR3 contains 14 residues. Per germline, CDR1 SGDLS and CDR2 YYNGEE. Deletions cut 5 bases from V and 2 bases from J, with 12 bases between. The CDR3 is CASSRIRDTDTQYF. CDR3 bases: TGTGCCAGCAGTAGAATACGGGACACAGATACGCAGTATTTT. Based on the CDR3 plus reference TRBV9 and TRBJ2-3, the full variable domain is DSGVTQTPKHLITATGQRVTLRCSPRSGDLSVYWYQQSLDQGLQFLIQYYNGEERAKGNILERFSAQQFPDLHSELNLSSLELGDSALYFCASSRIRDTDTQYFGPGTRLTVL.

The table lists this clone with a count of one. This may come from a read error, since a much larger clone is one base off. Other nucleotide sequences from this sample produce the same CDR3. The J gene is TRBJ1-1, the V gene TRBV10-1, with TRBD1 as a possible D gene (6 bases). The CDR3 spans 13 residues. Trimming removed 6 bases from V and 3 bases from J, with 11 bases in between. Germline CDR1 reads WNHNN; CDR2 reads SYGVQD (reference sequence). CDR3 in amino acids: CASSKNRDTEAFF. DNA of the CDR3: TGCGCCAGCAGCAAAAACAGGGACACTGAAGCTTTCTTT.

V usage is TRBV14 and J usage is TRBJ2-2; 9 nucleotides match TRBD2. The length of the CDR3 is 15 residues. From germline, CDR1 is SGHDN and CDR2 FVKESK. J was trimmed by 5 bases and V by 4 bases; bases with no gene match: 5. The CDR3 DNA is TGTGCCAGCAGCCGAATGGGACTAGCAACCGGGGAGCTGTTTTTT. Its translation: CASSRMGLATGELFF.

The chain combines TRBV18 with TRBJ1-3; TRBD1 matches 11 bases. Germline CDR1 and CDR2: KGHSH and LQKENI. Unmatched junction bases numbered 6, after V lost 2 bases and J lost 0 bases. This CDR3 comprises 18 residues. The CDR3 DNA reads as TGTGCCAGCTCACCAAGGACAGGGGGCGTAGGCTCTGGAAACACCATATATTTT. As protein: CASSPRTGGVGSGNTIYF.

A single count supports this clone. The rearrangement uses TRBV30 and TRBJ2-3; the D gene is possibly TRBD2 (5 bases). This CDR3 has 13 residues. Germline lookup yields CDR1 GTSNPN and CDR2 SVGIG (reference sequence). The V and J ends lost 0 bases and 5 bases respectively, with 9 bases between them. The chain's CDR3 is CAWSVVGRDTQYF. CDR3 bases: TGTGCCTGGAGTGTAGTAGGGAGAGATACGCAGTATTTT.

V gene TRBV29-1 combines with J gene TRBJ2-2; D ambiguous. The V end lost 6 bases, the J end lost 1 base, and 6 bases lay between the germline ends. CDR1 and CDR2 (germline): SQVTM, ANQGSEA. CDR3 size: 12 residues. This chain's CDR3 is CSVRKNTGELFF. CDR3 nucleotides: TGCAGCGTCAGAAAGAACACCGGGGAGCTGTTTTTT.

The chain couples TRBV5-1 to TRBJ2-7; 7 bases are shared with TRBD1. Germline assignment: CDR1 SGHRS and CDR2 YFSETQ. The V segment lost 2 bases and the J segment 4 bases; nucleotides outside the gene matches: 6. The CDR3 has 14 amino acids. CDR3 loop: CASSFGTVVYEQYF. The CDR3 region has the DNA TGCGCCAGCAGCTTTGGGACAGTGGTATACGAGCAGTACTTC.

CDR3 coding DNA: TGTGCCAGCAGTGGTTATAGCGGGAGAGGGGGTGAGCAGTTCTTC. Translated: CASSGYSGRGGEQFF. V is TRBV2 and J is TRBJ2-1; TRBD2 matches 9 bases. CDR3 length: 15 residues. Germline V lookup: CDR1 SNHLY, CDR2 FYNNEI. V was clipped by 4 bases and J by 9 bases; unmatched bases: 10.

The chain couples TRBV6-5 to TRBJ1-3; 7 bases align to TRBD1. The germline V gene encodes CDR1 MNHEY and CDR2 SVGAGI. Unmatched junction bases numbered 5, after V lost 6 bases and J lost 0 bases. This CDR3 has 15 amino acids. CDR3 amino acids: CASRGTVSSGNTIYF. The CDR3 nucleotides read TGTGCCAGCAGGGGGACAGTGTCCTCTGGAAACACCATATATTTT.

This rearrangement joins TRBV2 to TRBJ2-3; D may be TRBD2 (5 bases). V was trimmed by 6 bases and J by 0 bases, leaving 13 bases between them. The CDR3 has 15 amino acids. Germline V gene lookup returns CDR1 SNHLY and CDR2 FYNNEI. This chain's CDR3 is CASRPWTSSTDTQYF. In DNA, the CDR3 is TGTGCCAGCAGGCCTTGGACTTCTAGCACAGATACGCAGTATTTT.

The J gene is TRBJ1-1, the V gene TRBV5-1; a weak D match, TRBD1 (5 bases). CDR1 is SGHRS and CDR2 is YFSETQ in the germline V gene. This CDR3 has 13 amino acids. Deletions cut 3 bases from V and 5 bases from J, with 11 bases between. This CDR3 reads CASSYEGKTEAFF. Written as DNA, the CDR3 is TGCGCCAGCAGCTATGAGGGGAAAACTGAAGCTTTCTTT.

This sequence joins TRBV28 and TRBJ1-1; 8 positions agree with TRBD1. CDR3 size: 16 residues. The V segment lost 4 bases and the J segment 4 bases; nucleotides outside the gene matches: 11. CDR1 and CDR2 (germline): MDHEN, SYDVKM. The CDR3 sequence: CASSSTLQGAFTEAFF. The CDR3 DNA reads TGTGCCAGCAGTTCTACCCTTCAGGGGGCGTTCACTGAAGCTTTCTTT. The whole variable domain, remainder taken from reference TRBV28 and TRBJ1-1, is DVKVTQSSRYLVKRTGEKVFLECVQDMDHENMFWYRQDPGLGLRLIYFSYDVKMKEKGDIPEGYSVSREKKERFSLILESASTNQTSMYLCASSSTLQGAFTEAFFGQGTRLTVV.

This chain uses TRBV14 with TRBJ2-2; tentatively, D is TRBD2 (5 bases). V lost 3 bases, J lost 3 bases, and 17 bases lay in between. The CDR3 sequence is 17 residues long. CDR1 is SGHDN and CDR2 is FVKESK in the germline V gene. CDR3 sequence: CASSHKRSVRHTGELFF. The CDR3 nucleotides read TGTGCCAGCAGCCATAAGCGGTCCGTTCGGCACACCGGGGAGCTGTTTTTT.

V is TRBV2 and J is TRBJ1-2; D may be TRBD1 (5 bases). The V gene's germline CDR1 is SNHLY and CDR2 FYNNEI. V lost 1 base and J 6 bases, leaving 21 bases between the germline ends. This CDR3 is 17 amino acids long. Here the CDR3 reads CASSEGGRAGRENGYTF. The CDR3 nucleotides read TGTGCCAGCAGTGAAGGGGGACGGGCGGGTAGGGAAAATGGCTACACCTTC.

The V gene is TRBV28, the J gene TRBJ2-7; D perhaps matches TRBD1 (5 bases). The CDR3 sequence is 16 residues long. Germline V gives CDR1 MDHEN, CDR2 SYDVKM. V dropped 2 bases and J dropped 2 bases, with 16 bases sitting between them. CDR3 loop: CASSLDFGGRAYEQYF. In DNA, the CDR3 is TGTGCCAGCAGTTTAGACTTCGGCGGCAGGGCCTACGAGCAGTACTTC.

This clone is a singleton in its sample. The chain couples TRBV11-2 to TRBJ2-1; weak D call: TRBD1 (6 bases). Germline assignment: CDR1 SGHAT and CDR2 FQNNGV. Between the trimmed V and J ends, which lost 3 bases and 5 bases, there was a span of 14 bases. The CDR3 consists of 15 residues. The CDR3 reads CASSFTGQANNEQFF. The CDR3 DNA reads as TGTGCCAGCAGCTTCACGGGACAAGCAAACAATGAGCAGTTCTTC.

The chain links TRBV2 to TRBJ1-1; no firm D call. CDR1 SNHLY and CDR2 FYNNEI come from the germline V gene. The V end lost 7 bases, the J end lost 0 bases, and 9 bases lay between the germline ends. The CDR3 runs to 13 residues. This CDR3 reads CASKPQMNTEAFF. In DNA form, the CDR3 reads TGTGCCAGCAAGCCCCAGATGAACACTGAAGCTTTCTTT.

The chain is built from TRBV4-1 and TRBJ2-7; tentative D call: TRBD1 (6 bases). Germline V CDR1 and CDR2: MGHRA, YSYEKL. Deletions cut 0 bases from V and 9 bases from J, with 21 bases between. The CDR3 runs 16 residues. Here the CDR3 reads CASSQEYLNRALGQYF. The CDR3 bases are TGCGCCAGCAGCCAAGAATATTTGAACAGGGCTTTAGGGCAGTACTTC.

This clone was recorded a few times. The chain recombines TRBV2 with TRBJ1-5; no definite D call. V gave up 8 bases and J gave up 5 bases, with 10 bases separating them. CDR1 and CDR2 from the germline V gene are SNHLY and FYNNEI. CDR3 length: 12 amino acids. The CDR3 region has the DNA TGTGCCAGCTCAAAAACGGATCAGCCCCAGCATTTT. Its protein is CASSKTDQPQHF. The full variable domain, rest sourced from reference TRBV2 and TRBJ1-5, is EPEVTQTPSHQVTQMGQEVILRCVPISNHLYFYWYRQILGQKVEFLVSFYNNEISEKSEIFDDQFSVERPDGSNFTLKIRSTKLEDSAMYFCASSKTDQPQHFGDGTRLSIL.

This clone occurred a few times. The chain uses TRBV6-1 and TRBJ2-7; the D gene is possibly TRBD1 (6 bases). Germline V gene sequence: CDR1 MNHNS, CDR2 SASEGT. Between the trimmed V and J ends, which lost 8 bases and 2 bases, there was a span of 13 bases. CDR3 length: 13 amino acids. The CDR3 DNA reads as TGTGCCAGCGGGCAGGGGACCCCCTACGAGCAGTACTTC. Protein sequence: CASGQGTPYEQYF.

CDR3 DNA sequence: TGTGCCAGCAGCTCGACAGGGGGCCAAGAGACCCAGTACTTC. This sequence encodes CASSSTGGQETQYF. The V and J genes are TRBV5-4 and TRBJ2-5, with 9 bases fitting TRBD1. The CDR3 sequence is 14 residues long. J gave up 1 base and V 3 bases, and 1 base lay outside the gene matches. The germline gives CDR1 SGHNT, CDR2 YYREEE (reference sequence).

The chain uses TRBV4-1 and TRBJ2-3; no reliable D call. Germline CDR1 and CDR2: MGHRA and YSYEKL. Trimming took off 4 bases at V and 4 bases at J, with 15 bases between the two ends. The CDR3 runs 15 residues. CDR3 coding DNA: TGCGCCAGCAGCCGCCTCTTTCCAGACTCAGATACGCAGTATTTT. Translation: CASSRLFPDSDTQYF.

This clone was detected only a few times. DNA for the CDR3: TGCGCCAGCAGCCAACAGTTTGAGAACACTGAAGCTTTCTTT. Protein product: CASSQQFENTEAFF. The chain employs TRBV5-1 and TRBJ1-1; D is unclear. This CDR3 is 14 amino acids long. Germline V gene lookup returns CDR1 SGHRS and CDR2 YFSETQ. Trimming stripped 4 bases from V and 1 base from J, with 11 bases between. The entire variable domain, with the rest obtained from reference TRBV5-1 and TRBJ1-1, is as follows: KAGVTQTPRYLIKTRGQQVTLSCSPISGHRSVSWYQQTPGQGLQFLFEYFSETQRNKGNFPGRFSGRQFSNSRSEMNVSTLELGDSALYLCASSQQFENTEAFFGQGTRLTVV.